Given below is one T cell receptor beta chain in context. The antigen is unknown. This specimen comes from a study of CD8 T cells in Susac syndrome. Negative isolation yielded the CD8+ and CD4+ T cells, while FACS enriched the TEMRA cells. RNA amounts of about 0.5 to 1 ug underwent reverse transcription with random hexamers. The method of amplification for TCR beta CDR3 was immunoSEQ multiplex PCR, covering 54 Vbeta and 13 Jbeta. TCRdb reanalysed the immunoSEQ multiplex PCR reads using MiXCR and keeps one entry per CDR3 protein. The sample lists about 210,000 distinct CDR3 sequences; 85% to 95% were seen once. General observations from the study: The relatively small number of individuals in the TCR sequencing and HLA analysis was acknowledged by the study.

The CDR3 extends over 15 amino acids. The germline V gene encodes CDR1 SQVTM and CDR2 ANQGSEA. V lost 4 bases and J lost 3; bases outside the gene matches: 9. The clonotype was recovered from a human donor in good health. The sequenced sample consisted of CD4+ T cells from PBMCs. This chain joins TRBV29-1 and TRBJ1-1, with TRBD1 matching 9 bases. CDR3 region: CSVGGQGNMDTEAFF. The DNA for the CDR3 is TGCAGCGTTGGGGGACAGGGAAATATGGACACTGAAGCTTTCTTT.